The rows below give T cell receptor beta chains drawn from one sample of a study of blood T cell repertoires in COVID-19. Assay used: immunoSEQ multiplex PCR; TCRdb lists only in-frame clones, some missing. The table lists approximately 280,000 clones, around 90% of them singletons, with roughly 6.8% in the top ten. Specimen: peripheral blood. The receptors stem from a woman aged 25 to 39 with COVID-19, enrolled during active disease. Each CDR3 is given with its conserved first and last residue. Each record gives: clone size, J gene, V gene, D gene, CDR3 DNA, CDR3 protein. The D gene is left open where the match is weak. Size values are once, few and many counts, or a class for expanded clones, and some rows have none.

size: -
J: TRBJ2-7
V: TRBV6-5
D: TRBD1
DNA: TGTGCCAGCGGGACAGCCCTAAAAACCTACGAGCAGTACTTC
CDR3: CASGTALKTYEQYF

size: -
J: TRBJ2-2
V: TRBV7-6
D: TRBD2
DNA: TGTGCCAGCAGCCCCCGGGGCGCGGGAGGTGCCGGGGAGCTGTTTTTT
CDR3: CASSPRGAGGAGELFF

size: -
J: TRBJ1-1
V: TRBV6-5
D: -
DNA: TGTGCCAGCGTGGCAGGGACAACTGAAGCTTTCTTT
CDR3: CASVAGTTEAFF

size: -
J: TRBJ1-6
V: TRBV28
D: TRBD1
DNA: TGTGCCATCCCGGCGGGACAGGGTAATTCACCCCTCCACTTT
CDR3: CAIPAGQGNSPLHF

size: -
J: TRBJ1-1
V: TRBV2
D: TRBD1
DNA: TGTGCCAGCAGGCCCCGGACAGGGGAAAACACTGAAGCTTTCTTT
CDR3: CASRPRTGENTEAFF

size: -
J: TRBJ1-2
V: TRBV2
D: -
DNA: TGTGCCAGCAGTGAAGCGTTAGCGAACTATGGCTACACCTTC
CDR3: CASSEALANYGYTF

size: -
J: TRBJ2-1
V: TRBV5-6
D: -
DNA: TGTGCCAGCAGCTCAATCACGAGCTCCTACAATGAGCAGTTCTTC
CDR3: CASSSITSSYNEQFF

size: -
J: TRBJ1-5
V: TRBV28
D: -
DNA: TGTGCCAGCGGTGTTAGGGGCAGCAATCAGCCCCAGCATTTT
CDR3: CASGVRGSNQPQHF

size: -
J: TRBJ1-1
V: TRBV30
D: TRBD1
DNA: TGTGCCTGGAGTGCTGTCAAGGGGGCCCGAGCTTTCTTT
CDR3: CAWSAVKGARAFF

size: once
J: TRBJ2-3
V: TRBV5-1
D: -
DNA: TGCGCCAGCACCACGTCGGGGGTGACAGATACGCAGTATTTT
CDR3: CASTTSGVTDTQYF

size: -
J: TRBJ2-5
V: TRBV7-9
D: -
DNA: TGTGCCAGCAGCTTCCGGGTTCAAGAGACCCAGTACTTC
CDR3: CASSFRVQETQYF

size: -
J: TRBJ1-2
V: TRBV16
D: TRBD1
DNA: TGTGCCAGCAGCCAGCGGACAGGGTCTTCCGGGGGCTACACCTTC
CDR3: CASSQRTGSSGGYTF

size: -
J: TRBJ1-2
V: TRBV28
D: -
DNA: TGTGCCAGCAGTTTACCGACAGCCTGGGATGGCTACACCTTC
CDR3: CASSLPTAWDGYTF

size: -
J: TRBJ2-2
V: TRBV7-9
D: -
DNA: TGTGCCAGCAGCCTACTTGGTGGTTTCGGGGAGCTGTTTTTT
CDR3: CASSLLGGFGELFF

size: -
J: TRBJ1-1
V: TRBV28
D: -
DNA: TGTGCCAGCAGCCCAGGGGACACTGAAGCTTTCTTT
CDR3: CASSPGDTEAFF

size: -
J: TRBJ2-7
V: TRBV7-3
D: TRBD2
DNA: TGTGCCAGCAGCCCCTCGGCGGGAGATGAGCAGTACTTC
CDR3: CASSPSAGDEQYF

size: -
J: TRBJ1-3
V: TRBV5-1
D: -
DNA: TGCGCCAGCAGCTTAGACAGCTACTCTGGAAACACCATATATTTT
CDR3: CASSLDSYSGNTIYF

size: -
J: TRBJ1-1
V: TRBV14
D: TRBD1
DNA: TGTGCCAGCAGCCAAAGGGACAGGGGGGATCACACTGAAGCTTTCTTT
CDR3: CASSQRDRGDHTEAFF

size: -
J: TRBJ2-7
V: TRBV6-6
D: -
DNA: TGTGCCAGCAGTCGCCAAGGGTCATTCGGACTCCCCTACGAGCAGTACTTC
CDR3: CASSRQGSFGLPYEQYF

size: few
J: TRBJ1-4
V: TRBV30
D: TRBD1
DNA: TGTGCCTGGGGCCGGGACAGATATGAAAAACTGTTTTTT
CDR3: CAWGRDRYEKLFF

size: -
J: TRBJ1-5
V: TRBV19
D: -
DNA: TGTGCCAGTAGTGTTGACCGGGACATGATATTTCAGCCCCAGCATTTT
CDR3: CASSVDRDMIFQPQHF